A single sample gave rise to the 21 T cell receptor beta chains below, sequenced in a study of T-cell memory formation after mild COVID-19 (dated by TCRdb to the early 2020s). To prepare the library, 5' RACE was applied. Instrument used: Illumina NovaSeq 6000. TCRdb passed the public sequencing reads through fastp at Q25 and MiXCR, retaining productive beta sequences. Each CDR3 protein gets just one entry, which takes the most common genes and DNA from the rows behind it. Here the sample has tens of thousands of distinct CDR3 sequences; roughly 7% occur a single time. The ten top clones hold 11% to 15% of the sample. Sequencing used PBMCs or a T cell subset sorted from them (not recorded which). The source is an adult woman who had mild COVID-19 (a few samples of this study predate the infection). The sample titles of this study are shuffled in the database, so cell type and time point are left out; the donor was told from shared clones.

This clonotype was counted ten times or more. V and J are TRBV6-5 and TRBJ2-5, with 8 positions matching TRBD1. V was clipped by 6 bases and J by 0 bases; unmatched bases: 6. The germline CDR1 and CDR2 sequences are MNHEY and SVGAGI. The CDR3 length is 15 residues. As DNA, the CDR3 is TGTGCCAGCAGACCTTGGACAGGGAACCAAGAGACCCAGTACTTC. Its protein product is CASRPWTGNQETQYF.

This clonotype showed up many times. The genes are TRBV7-9 and TRBJ2-7, with a possible D match to TRBD1 (6 bases). Germline CDR1 and CDR2: SEHNR and FQNEAQ (reference sequence). Trimming cost V 5 bases and J 3 bases, with 11 bases left between them. The CDR3 loop spans 13 amino acids. Written as DNA, the CDR3 is TGTGCCAGCAGCCGCAGGGACAACTACGAGCAGTACTTC. Protein sequence: CASSRRDNYEQYF.

At least ten counts were recorded for this clonotype. The chain couples TRBV6-2 or TRBV6-3 to TRBJ2-7, with 8 bases identical to TRBD2. After removal of 6 bases from V and 3 bases from J, the junction contained 7 bases not matched to a gene. Germline-derived CDR1 and CDR2 are MNHEY and SVGEGT. This CDR3 is built from 14 residues. Written as DNA, the CDR3 is TGTGCCAGCAGATCGGGGGGGACCCACTACGAGCAGTACTTC. This encodes CASRSGGTHYEQYF.

The sample holds many counts of this clonotype. The chain joins TRBV6-4 to TRBJ2-1; TRBD1 matches 12 bases. V dropped 0 bases and J dropped 9; count of bases not matched to a gene: 6. Looked up from germline, CDR1 is MRHNA and CDR2 is SNTAGT. This CDR3 has 16 residues. DNA for the CDR3: TGTGCCAGCAGTGACTCAATGGGACAGGGGGCGAGTGAGCAGTTCTTC. Its protein product is CASSDSMGQGASEQFF.

The chain uses TRBV3-1 and TRBJ2-7, with TRBD2 matching over 10 bases. Germline V gene lookup returns CDR1 LGHDT and CDR2 YNNKEL (reference sequence). The V segment lost 4 bases and the J segment 3 bases; nucleotides outside the gene matches: 3. The CDR3 totals 14 residues. CDR3 sequence: CASSPLAGDYEQYF. In nucleotides, the CDR3 is TGTGCCAGCAGCCCTCTAGCGGGAGACTACGAGCAGTACTTC.

This clonotype was found many times. The chain employs TRBV29-1 and TRBJ2-7, with 7 bases matching TRBD1. The V and J ends lost 7 bases and 2 bases, in that order; junction bases with no gene match: 5. Germline assignment: CDR1 SQVTM and CDR2 ANQGSEA. The CDR3 has 12 amino acids. CDR3 protein: CSAGQNPYEQYF. The CDR3 nucleotides are TGCAGCGCGGGACAGAACCCCTACGAGCAGTACTTC.

This clonotype was seen repeatedly, ten times or more. This sequence joins TRBV2 and TRBJ1-1, with D hard to call. There are 12 residues in the CDR3. Trimming removed 4 bases at V and 7 bases at J, with 10 bases between. Germline CDR1 is SNHLY and CDR2 is FYNNEI. CDR3 coding DNA: TGTGCCAGCAGTGGAGTCGGTTATGAAGCTTTCTTT. Translated, it gives CASSGVGYEAFF.

CDR3 residues: CASSIQGYSGNTIYF. The CDR3 coding sequence is TGTGCCAGCAGTATCCAGGGTTACTCTGGAAACACCATATATTTT. The chain employs TRBV12-3 or TRBV12-4 and TRBJ1-3, with a tentative D call TRBD1 (5 bases). CDR3 length: 15 residues. The V end lost 5 bases, the J end lost 0 bases, and 11 bases lay between the germline ends.

In its sample, this clonotype was seen many times. The chain uses TRBV6-2 or TRBV6-3 and TRBJ2-1; 13 positions match TRBD2. The germline CDR1 and CDR2 sequences are MNHEY and SVGEGT. V shed 0 bases and J 4 bases; nucleotides not matched to a gene: 3. This CDR3 is 17 amino acids long. For the CDR3, the DNA is TGTGCCAGCAGTTACTCGACTAGCGGGGGGAGTTACAATGAGCAGTTCTTC. Its protein product is CASSYSTSGGSYNEQFF.

This clonotype is judged medium-sized. The chain couples TRBV7-2 to TRBJ2-5; 9 bases align to TRBD2. The CDR3 runs 14 residues. The V gene's germline CDR1 is SGHTA and CDR2 FQGNSA. V trimming: 4 bases; J trimming: 4 bases; junction bases outside the gene matches: 4. CDR3 residues: CASSYGTSRETQYF. Here the CDR3 DNA reads TGTGCCAGCAGCTACGGGACTAGCCGAGAGACCCAGTACTTC.

This clonotype was picked up many times. The chain joins TRBV7-9 to TRBJ1-4; 8 nucleotides agree with TRBD1. V was clipped by 1 base and J by 0 bases; unmatched bases: 1. Germline loops: CDR1 SEHNR, CDR2 FQNEAQ (reference sequence). This CDR3 region has 16 residues. CDR3 DNA: TGTGCCAGCAGCTTAGGGGACAGGACAACTAATGAAAAACTGTTTTTT. Its protein is CASSLGDRTTNEKLFF.

This clonotype was counted many times. The chain joins TRBV11-3 to TRBJ2-1, with a possible D match to TRBD2 (6 bases). Germline V lookup: CDR1 SGHNT, CDR2 YENEEA. Trimming stripped 3 bases from V and 7 bases from J, with 16 bases between. The CDR3 has 15 amino acids. The DNA for the CDR3 is TGTGCCAGCAGCTTTGGAGGGGTGATCTGGAATGAGCAGTTCTTC. Translation: CASSFGGVIWNEQFF.

This clonotype occurred once. This sequence joins TRBV7-2 and TRBJ2-1, with unresolved D. The V end lost 5 bases, the J end lost 8 bases, and 13 bases lay between the germline ends. Germline assignment: CDR1 SGHTA and CDR2 FQGNSA. This CDR3 region has 13 residues. The CDR3 nucleotides read TGTGCCAGCAGCCTTCGTCCGGGCGATGAGCAGTTCTTC. It yields the protein CASSLRPGDEQFF.

This clonotype was detected many times. The chain carries TRBV11-2 and TRBJ2-1; 9 bases are a match to TRBD2. Per germline, CDR1 SGHAT and CDR2 FQNNGV. J lost 15 bases, V lost 5 bases, and 11 bases had no gene match. This CDR3 comprises 13 residues. The CDR3 protein is CASSGSGRGDGFF. DNA for the CDR3: TGTGCCAGCAGCGGTAGCGGGAGAGGTGACGGGTTCTTC.

In its sample, this clonotype was seen many times. The V and J genes are TRBV5-5 and TRBJ2-7; D gene unclear. From germline, CDR1 is SGHKS and CDR2 YYEKEE (reference sequence). The CDR3 spans 15 residues. The ends were cut back, 1 base at V and 0 bases at J, with 11 bases in the middle. The CDR3 is CASSLIASSSYEQYF. DNA of the CDR3: TGTGCCAGCAGCTTGATAGCCTCGAGCTCCTACGAGCAGTACTTC.

Many counts were recorded for this clonotype. The chain recombines TRBV27 with TRBJ2-1; TRBD2 is a possible D gene (6 bases). Germline V gene lookup returns CDR1 MNHEY and CDR2 SMNVEV (reference sequence). V was shortened by 5 bases and J by 3 bases, with 11 bases between the two germline ends. The CDR3 totals 14 residues. The CDR3 nucleotides read TGTGCCAGCAGTCCCCGACTAGGCTACAATGAGCAGTTCTTC. This sequence encodes CASSPRLGYNEQFF.

This chain links TRBV20-1 with TRBJ2-7, with TRBD2 matching over 12 bases. V was pared by 5 bases and J by 0 bases, with 8 bases of the junction left unmatched. This CDR3 region has 16 residues. Germline V CDR1 and CDR2: DFQATT, SNEGSKA (reference sequence). The CDR3 spells CSARPRLAGASYEQYV. For the CDR3, the DNA is TGCAGTGCTCGTCCACGACTAGCGGGGGCCTCCTACGAGCAGTACGTC.

This clonotype was recorded at least ten times. The J gene is TRBJ1-6, the V gene TRBV6-6; D gene uncertain. V was cut by 6 bases and J by 7 bases, with 13 bases left in between. CDR3 length equals 14 residues. Germline V lookup: CDR1 MNHNY, CDR2 SVGAGI (reference sequence). The CDR3 sequence is CASSLSDSNSPLHF. The CDR3 region has the DNA TGTGCCAGCAGCCTCAGCGACTCCAATTCACCCCTCCACTTT.

The chain links TRBV28 to TRBJ2-2; D is perhaps TRBD1 or TRBD2 (5 bases each). CDR3 size: 16 residues. V gave up 0 bases and J gave up 3 bases, with 11 bases separating them. The V gene's germline CDR1 is MDHEN and CDR2 SYDVKM. This CDR3 is CASSLWGRRDTGELFF. CDR3 DNA: TGTGCCAGCAGTTTATGGGGACGGCGGGACACCGGGGAGCTGTTTTTT.

The sample holds many counts of this clonotype. The J gene is TRBJ2-2, the V gene TRBV7-6, with D perhaps TRBD2 (6 bases). CDR1 and CDR2 from the germline V gene are SGHVS and FNYEAQ. V dropped 5 bases and J dropped 0 bases, with 10 bases sitting between them. This CDR3 has 15 amino acids. The CDR3 bases are TGTGCCAGCAGCCAGGTAGCGGCGAACACCGGGGAGCTGTTTTTT. It yields the protein CASSQVAANTGELFF. The full variable domain, its missing parts supplied by reference TRBV7-6 and TRBJ2-2, is GAGVSQSPRYKVTKRGQDVALRCDPISGHVSLYWYRQALGQGPEFLTYFNYEAQQDKSGLPNDRFSAERPEGSISTLTIQRTEQRDSAMYRCASSQVAANTGELFFGEGSRLTVL.

This clonotype was observed many times. The V and J genes are TRBV5-1 and TRBJ2-3, with 8 nucleotides matching TRBD1. V was pared by 2 bases and J by 5 bases, with 4 bases of the junction left unmatched. CDR3 size: 14 residues. The germline V gene has CDR1 SGHRS and CDR2 YFSETQ. The CDR3, as DNA: TGCGCCAGCAGCTTCAGGGGGCATGGAGATACGCAGTATTTT. Its translation is CASSFRGHGDTQYF.